This T cell receptor (beta chain) originates from a study of a mutant IDH1 vaccine in newly diagnosed glioma. Study-wide context: The first vaccination came 4-6 weeks after radiotherapy alone, or with temozolomide cycles. Patients had received radiotherapy, temozolomide, or both previously, most receiving both. Treated individuals were about 62% male and approximately 38% female, averaging 40.4 years of age.

This CDR3 spans 13 amino acids. V shed 6 bases and J shed 5 bases, with 14 bases lying between them. Germline V gives CDR1 MNHEY, CDR2 SMNVEV (reference sequence). Produced via immunoSEQ multiplex PCR; TCRdb's table is partial and in-frame only. This sample has roughly 60,000 clones; roughly 84% occur once, and the top ten carry 3.5% to 4.5%. Documented time point: week 23, last vaccination. Every single dose of the vaccine, 300 ug of mutant IDH1 20-mer peptide, came with topical imiquimod. Comment on this clone: What it binds is not known.

The TCR sequence derives from a man aged 30 to 39 with glioma. The chain couples TRBV27 to TRBJ2-7; D call uncertain. Sequenced here: PBMCs, sampled from a glioma patient whose treatment included an IDH1 peptide vaccine. The CDR3 reads CASSRLAHHEQYF. For the CDR3, the DNA is TGTGCCAGCAGCCGGTTGGCCCACCACGAGCAGTACTTC.